The rows below give T cell receptor beta chains drawn from one sample of a study of cytomegalovirus exposure and HLA in healthy donors. TCRdb's copy holds only in-frame clones and misses some; the assay was immunoSEQ multiplex PCR. The repertoire includes approximately 150,000 clones, more than 80% of them detected once, and roughly 7.7% sits in the top ten. The sequencing sample was made of PBMCs. The source is a woman under 40 in good health and CMV-seropositive. Each CDR3 is given with its conserved first and last residue. D genes are given only for firm matches. Size values are once, few and many counts, or a class for expanded clones, and some rows have none.

TRBV19,TRBD1,-,TRBJ1-1,TGTGCCAGTAATCCAGGGGGCACTGAAGCTTTCTTT,CASNPGGTEAFF
TRBV7-2,TRBD2,-,TRBJ2-5,TGTGCCAGCAGCCTTCGACTAGCGGGGGCCCAAGAGACCCAGTACTTC,CASSLRLAGAQETQYF
TRBV9,-,-,TRBJ1-2,TGTGCCAGCAGCCCAACGACGGGAGCGAATGGCTACACCTTC,CASSPTTGANGYTF
TRBV19,-,-,TRBJ2-5,TGTGCCAGTAGTATAGATCTCTCCCTCCAAGAGACCCAGTACTTC,CASSIDLSLQETQYF
TRBV7-9,-,-,TRBJ1-5,TGTGCCAGCAGCTCGTCGCGGTCATCCCAGCATTTT,CASSSSRSSQHF
TRBV27,TRBD2,few,TRBJ2-1,TGTGCCAGCAGCAGAGCGGGGGTTACCTACAATGAGCAGTTCTTC,CASSRAGVTYNEQFF
TRBV7-3,TRBD2,once,TRBJ2-5,TGTGCCAGCAGCCCCTATAGCGGGGGGCGAGAGACCCAGTACTTC,CASSPYSGGRETQYF
TRBV10-3,TRBD1,-,TRBJ1-5,TGTGCCATCAGTGAGTCGAACAGGGGTAACAATCAGCCCCAGCATTTT,CAISESNRGNNQPQHF
TRBV10-3,-,-,TRBJ1-2,TGTGCCATCAGTGATCTCGGGCAGGGAAACTATGGCTACACCTTC,CAISDLGQGNYGYTF
TRBV9,-,-,TRBJ2-3,TGTGCCAGCAGCCTAGGGGCGGGATACTACACAGATACGCAGTATTTT,CASSLGAGYYTDTQYF
TRBV10-3,TRBD1,-,TRBJ2-5,TGTGCCATCAGTTCCAGGGGACAGGAGACCCAGTACTTC,CAISSRGQETQYF
TRBV10-1,-,-,TRBJ1-2,TGCGCCAGCAGGACAGGCCCCTCTAACTATGGCTACACCTTC,CASRTGPSNYGYTF
TRBV7-6,TRBD2,-,TRBJ2-5,TGTGCCAGCAGCTTAGGGGCTAGCGGGGGCGTCCGCCCAAGGGAGACCCAGTACTTC,CASSLGASGGVRPRETQYF
TRBV4-1,TRBD2,-,TRBJ2-3,TGCGCCAGCAGCCTCGACTGGCGGGGGTTCACAGATACGCAGTATTTT,CASSLDWRGFTDTQYF
TRBV7-9,TRBD2,few,TRBJ2-1,TGTGCCAGCAGCTTAGTTCTAGGCAGGGAGGGTGAGCAGTTCTTC,CASSLVLGREGEQFF
TRBV4-3,-,-,TRBJ1-3,TGCGCCAGCAGTTTTGGACACAGAAACACCATATATTTT,CASSFGHRNTIYF
TRBV5-4,TRBD1,few,TRBJ2-1,TGTGCCAGCAGCTCCGGACAGGGATACAATGAGCAGTTCTTC,CASSSGQGYNEQFF
TRBV4-2,-,-,TRBJ2-1,TGTGCCAGCAGCCAAGACCGCCCAGCCTACAATGAGCAGTTCTTC,CASSQDRPAYNEQFF
TRBV5-1,-,-,TRBJ1-1,TGCGCCAGCAGCTTGGAGCAGGGGAGCACTGAAGCTTTCTTT,CASSLEQGSTEAFF
TRBV6-9,TRBD1,-,TRBJ1-1,TGTGCCAGCAGTTTCCCAGGGGGGACTGAAGCTTTCTTT,CASSFPGGTEAFF
TRBV27,-,-,TRBJ2-4,TGTGCCAGCAGTCCTTCTCGAGGGGGATTCACCCTTAATCAGTACTTC,CASSPSRGGFTLNQYF
TRBV7-2,TRBD1,-,TRBJ1-2,TGTGCCAGCAGCTCGGACAGGCGCTATGGCTACACCTTC,CASSSDRRYGYTF
TRBV5-1,-,few,TRBJ1-2,TGCGCCAGCAGCATGCAGGGGCGGCACTATGGCTACACCTTC,CASSMQGRHYGYTF